These T cell receptor beta chains were read from a single sample in a study of naive and memory T cell subsets. TCRdb re-analysed the UMI-ligation and nested PCR reads in MiXCR, keeping a single row per CDR3 protein. The sample consists of about 120,000 distinct CDR3 sequences, 35% to 40% of them appearing once. Sample: central memory CD4+ T cells from blood. The receptors were sampled from a human donor in good health. Both conserved end residues are part of each CDR3. The D gene is left open where the match is weak.

TRBV15,NA,TRBJ1-6,CATSRKEVRAPLHF
TRBV7-2,NA,TRBJ2-5,CASSLHGKETQYF
TRBV29-1,TRBD1,TRBJ2-3,CSVEAGQGRGDTQYF
TRBV24-1,NA,TRBJ1-5,CATSSVSNQPQHF
TRBV9,NA,TRBJ2-3,CASSSGQGKIAGETTDTQYF
TRBV2,TRBD1,TRBJ1-5,CASSVQGARNQPQHF
TRBV5-1,NA,TRBJ2-5,CASSLLGPSETQYF
TRBV7-9,NA,TRBJ2-2,CASSSGPVVTGELFF
TRBV13,NA,TRBJ1-4,CASSPGRITEKLFF
TRBV6-5,NA,TRBJ2-7,CASSYVRTDLYEQYF
TRBV19,NA,TRBJ1-5,CASWDRGKNQPQHF
TRBV20-1,TRBD1,TRBJ1-1,CSAYRGTNTEAFF
TRBV29-1,TRBD1,TRBJ2-3,CSVSDRLLDTQYF
TRBV19,NA,TRBJ1-5,CASSSGQNREPQHF
TRBV6-1,TRBD2,TRBJ2-2,CASSVAVEGLGVSTPRGELFF
TRBV4-3,TRBD1,TRBJ1-2,CASSQTGGRTNYGYTF
TRBV6-2/TRBV6-3,NA,TRBJ1-6,CASSTPGPPNSPLHF
TRBV14,NA,TRBJ2-1,CASSQLQGLRNEQFF
TRBV9,NA,TRBJ2-3,CASSVGGRDGTDTQYF
TRBV18,NA,TRBJ2-7,CASSPPQGGNEQYF
TRBV9,TRBD2,TRBJ2-3,CASSRGTSGPDTQYF
TRBV6-5,NA,TRBJ2-7,CASSLARGPYEQYF
TRBV12-3/TRBV12-4,NA,TRBJ2-2,CASRPRENTGELFF
TRBV9,NA,TRBJ2-1,CASSVAGGGRISYNEQFF
TRBV29-1,NA,TRBJ1-3,CSVDVGAGNTIYF
TRBV30,TRBD1,TRBJ2-7,CAWSEQGAEQYF
TRBV7-8,TRBD2,TRBJ2-1,CASSRSTSGRAGIYNEQFF
TRBV10-3,TRBD1,TRBJ2-1,CAISEPGQGRENEQFF
TRBV12-3/TRBV12-4,TRBD2,TRBJ2-3,CASRRTSGYTQYF
TRBV20-1,TRBD1,TRBJ2-7,CSASGAGGLYEQYF
TRBV20-1,TRBD1,TRBJ1-4,CSAWDRGSEKLFF
TRBV28,TRBD1,TRBJ2-1,CASRTGGNEQFF
TRBV20-1,NA,TRBJ2-3,CSARDISGPTDTQYF
TRBV13,TRBD2,TRBJ2-7,CASSQARGRDSYEQYF
TRBV5-4,TRBD2,TRBJ2-1,CASSPKGSGRASEQFF
TRBV6-6,NA,TRBJ1-2,CASIEAVGYGYTF
TRBV12-3/TRBV12-4,TRBD1,TRBJ1-2,CASSLGTGGGYTF
TRBV30,NA,TRBJ2-3,CAWRTGWGDTQYF
TRBV29-1,TRBD1,TRBJ2-4,CSVRVQRDRAWAKNIQYF
TRBV29-1,NA,TRBJ1-2,CSVEAPGRRVGGYTF